This entry lists 14 T cell receptor beta chains sequenced from one sample in a study of CD4 T cells in relation to SARS-CoV-2 and coronaviruses. Before the COVID-19 pandemic, during about 2011-2019, CD4+ T cells were taken from unexposed donors. Isolation of CD4+ T cells took place after 10 days in culture. Antigens for these TCRs are unknown. Produced via immunoSEQ multiplex PCR; TCRdb's table is partial and in-frame only. The sample holds some 11,000 clones, around 73% seen once. The sample comprised CD4+ T cells from PBMCs, cultured in vitro. These receptors all come from a human donor in good health.

The J gene is TRBJ1-2, the V gene TRBV5-6; 12 bases are a match to TRBD1. V lost 2 bases, J lost 6 bases, and 11 bases stayed unmatched. Germline-derived CDR1 and CDR2 are SGHDT and YYEEEE. The CDR3 totals 17 residues. CDR3 amino acids: CASSFGTGGADANGYTF. The CDR3 DNA is TGTGCCAGCAGCTTCGGGACAGGGGGCGCCGACGCCAATGGCTACACCTTC.

The V call is TRBV20-1, the J call TRBJ2-5; D is perhaps TRBD1 or TRBD2 (6 bases each). CDR3 length: 15 amino acids. The germline V and J ends were trimmed by 3 bases and 5 bases, with 19 bases remaining between them. Germline loops: CDR1 DFQATT, CDR2 SNEGSKA (reference sequence). Here the CDR3 reads CSASRVGGGGETQYF. The CDR3 region has the DNA TGCAGTGCTAGTCGGGTGGGAGGAGGGGGGGAGACCCAGTACTTC.

This clone has just one count. The rearrangement joins TRBV30 to TRBJ2-7, with 7 bases aligning to TRBD2. The germline CDR1 and CDR2 sequences are GTSNPN and SVGIG (reference sequence). CDR3 size: 12 residues. The ends lost 3 bases at V and 2 bases at J; junction bases unmatched: 1. The CDR3 loop is CAWSRGAYEQYF. The CDR3 coding sequence is TGTGCCTGGAGCCGGGGGGCCTACGAGCAGTACTTC.

This rearrangement joins TRBV7-9 to TRBJ2-5; D not certain. V was shortened by 3 bases and J by 3 bases, with 8 bases between the two germline ends. The CDR3 has 13 amino acids. CDR1 SEHNR and CDR2 FQNEAQ come from the germline V gene (reference sequence). The DNA for the CDR3 is TGTGCCAGCAGCTTCTGGGGTGAAGAGACCCAGTACTTC. Translating it yields CASSFWGEETQYF.

This chain connects TRBV27 to TRBJ2-7, with D maybe TRBD2 (6 bases). V was pared by 2 bases and J by 5 bases, with 13 bases between. The V gene's germline CDR1 is MNHEY and CDR2 SMNVEV (reference sequence). The CDR3 is 14 residues long. The CDR3 loop reads CASSLRRGENEQYF. DNA of the CDR3: TGTGCCAGCAGTTTAAGGAGGGGAGAGAACGAGCAGTACTTC.

This rearrangement joins TRBV5-1 to TRBJ2-3, with 8 positions matching TRBD2. Germline trimming cut 3 bases from V and 0 bases from J; bases unmatched to any gene: 3. This CDR3 is 15 amino acids long. The V gene's germline CDR1 is SGHRS and CDR2 YFSETQ. CDR3 sequence: CASSSSSGSTDTQYF. CDR3 bases: TGCGCCAGCAGCTCGTCTAGCGGGAGCACAGATACGCAGTATTTT.

In this sample, this clone turned up once. The V gene is TRBV7-6, the J gene TRBJ2-1; D unresolved. With 1 base removed from V and 5 bases from J, the gap between germline ends came to 18 bases. In germline, CDR1 is SGHVS, CDR2 FNYEAQ. The CDR3 is made up of 17 amino acids. The CDR3 nucleotides read TGTGCCAGCAGCTTAGTGTTTGGTGACCTTAGGGACAATGAGCAGTTCTTC. Translation: CASSLVFGDLRDNEQFF.

This clone is medium-sized by share. The V call is TRBV5-1, the J call TRBJ2-1, with 12 bases fitting TRBD1. This CDR3 contains 17 residues. Germline CDR1 is SGHRS and CDR2 is YFSETQ. V lost 5 bases and J lost 3; bases outside the gene matches: 9. CDR3 nucleotide sequence: TGCGCCAGCAGAAGGGACAGGGGGCGGGACCTCTACAATGAGCAGTTCTTC. The encoded protein is CASRRDRGRDLYNEQFF.

The V call is TRBV7-2, the J call TRBJ1-3, with D perhaps TRBD1 (5 bases). The germline gives CDR1 SGHTA, CDR2 FQGNSA. The CDR3 extends over 15 amino acids. The ends were cut back, 5 bases at V and 7 bases at J, with 18 bases in the middle. The chain's CDR3 is CASSAAPGQGNTIYF. The CDR3 DNA follows: TGTGCCAGCAGCGCAGCGCCAGGGCAAGGGAACACCATATATTTT.

The chain joins TRBV18 to TRBJ2-3; weak D call: TRBD1 (6 bases). Germline V lookup: CDR1 KGHSH, CDR2 LQKENI. The CDR3 extends over 15 amino acids. The germline V and J ends were trimmed by 4 bases and 4 bases, with 15 bases remaining between them. CDR3 sequence reads: CASSLSRGPPDTQYF. The DNA for the CDR3 is TGTGCCAGCTCACTCAGCAGGGGCCCCCCAGATACGCAGTATTTT.

The rearrangement uses TRBV4-1 and TRBJ1-2; D is unresolved. Per germline, CDR1 MGHRA and CDR2 YSYEKL. The length of the CDR3 is 17 residues. The V end was cut by 2 bases, the J end by 4 bases, with 20 bases between. DNA of the CDR3: TGCGCCAGCAGCCAATCACCTTATGAGGGAACTGGCTATGGCTACACCTTC. Translated: CASSQSPYEGTGYGYTF.

The J gene is TRBJ1-5, the V gene TRBV7-9, with D tentatively TRBD1 (5 bases). Trimming cost V 8 bases and J 9 bases, with 14 bases left between them. In germline, CDR1 is SEHNR, CDR2 FQNEAQ (reference sequence). The CDR3 spans 12 residues. CDR3 in amino acids: CASGEGDWPQHF. The CDR3 coding sequence is TGTGCCAGCGGAGAAGGGGATTGGCCCCAGCATTTT.

This chain uses TRBV12-3 or TRBV12-4 with TRBJ1-2, with D unclear. Trimming removed 2 bases from V and 1 base from J, with 2 bases in between. This CDR3 region has 12 residues. The CDR3 protein is CASSLFNYGYTF. DNA of the CDR3: TGTGCCAGCAGTTTATTTAACTATGGCTACACCTTC.

The V gene is TRBV28, the J gene TRBJ2-3; no firm D call. With 4 bases removed from V and 1 base from J, the gap between germline ends came to 9 bases. Germline V gene lookup returns CDR1 MDHEN and CDR2 SYDVKM. The CDR3 totals 14 residues. The CDR3 spells CASSSHSGTDTQYF. CDR3 bases: TGTGCCAGCAGTTCCCATTCCGGCACAGATACGCAGTATTTT.